These 5 T cell receptor beta chains share one sample of origin, sequenced in a study of tumor-infiltrating lymphocytes in primary liver carcinoma. RNA and DNA were co-extracted from about 19-30 mg of unsorted bulk tissue. Researchers generated TCR beta cDNA from about 450 ng of total RNA, relying on a constant-region primer. Nested multiplex PCR, run for three rounds with slightly modified ARM-PCR, yielded TCR beta libraries. TRBV1-TRBV30 forward primers and a C-beta reverse primer were used in the first two PCR rounds, which each ran for about 11 cycles. TCRdb reprocessed the multiplex PCR reads with MiXCR, giving one entry per CDR3 protein. The profile covers 70,000 to 75,000 distinct CDR3 sequences, with approximately 74% appearing a single time and roughly 25% taken by the ten largest. Sequencing input: liver tumor tissue from sampling region 4. As to subset: tumor region T4, right-lateral pole. The receptors were sampled from a middle-aged man with primary liver carcinoma and hepatitis B virus infection.

Concerning this clonotype: Compared with germline, one end of the junction differs, possibly owing to a read error. The rearrangement joins TRBV11-2 to TRBJ2-2; D is possibly TRBD1 (6 bases). The germline gives CDR1 SGHAT, CDR2 FQNNGV. This CDR3 has 17 amino acids. CDR3 loop: CAISPNEGQANTGELFF. The CDR3 DNA sequence: TGTGCCATCAGCCCAAATGAGGGACAAGCGAACACCGGGGAGCTGTTTTTT.

A word on this clonotype: Sequence at one end of the junction differs from germline and may be a read error. V is TRBV6-2 or TRBV6-3 and J is TRBJ2-7; either TRBD1 or TRBD2 may supply D (5 bases each). CDR1 is MNHEY and CDR2 is SVGEGT in the germline V gene. CDR3 length: 13 amino acids. The CDR3 coding sequence is TGTGCCGGCAGTTCGGCCGGGGCGTACGAGCAATACTTC. Translation: CAGSSAGAYEQYF.

As to this clonotype: Germline is not matched at one junction end, which may reflect a read error. The rearrangement uses TRBV28 and TRBJ2-7; 8 bases match TRBD1. This CDR3 is built from 14 residues. Germline lookup yields CDR1 MDHEN and CDR2 SYDVKM. The CDR3, as DNA: TGTCCCAGCAGTTTAGAGACAGGGGTCTACGAGCAGTACTTC. Translation gives CPSSLETGVYEQYF.

In its sample, this clonotype was seen many times. This sequence joins TRBV10-3 and TRBJ1-1, with 8 bases aligning to TRBD1. Germline assignment: CDR1 ENHRY and CDR2 SYGVKD. The CDR3 covers 14 residues. The junction had 7 bases not matched to a gene; V was cut back by 6 bases and J by 4 bases. CDR3 nucleotide sequence: TGTGCCATCAGCGAAGGACAGGGCGGCACTGAAGCTTTCTTT. Translation: CAISEGQGGTEAFF.

The rearrangement links TRBV14 to TRBJ2-1; 9 nucleotides align to TRBD2. The trim removed 6 bases at V and 11 bases at J, leaving 14 bases unmatched. This CDR3 is 15 amino acids long. Germline V CDR1 and CDR2: SGHDN, FVKESK. As DNA, the CDR3 is TGTGCCAGCAGTGCCATAGCGGGAGCCTACCATAAGCAGTTCTTC. Protein product: CASSAIAGAYHKQFF.